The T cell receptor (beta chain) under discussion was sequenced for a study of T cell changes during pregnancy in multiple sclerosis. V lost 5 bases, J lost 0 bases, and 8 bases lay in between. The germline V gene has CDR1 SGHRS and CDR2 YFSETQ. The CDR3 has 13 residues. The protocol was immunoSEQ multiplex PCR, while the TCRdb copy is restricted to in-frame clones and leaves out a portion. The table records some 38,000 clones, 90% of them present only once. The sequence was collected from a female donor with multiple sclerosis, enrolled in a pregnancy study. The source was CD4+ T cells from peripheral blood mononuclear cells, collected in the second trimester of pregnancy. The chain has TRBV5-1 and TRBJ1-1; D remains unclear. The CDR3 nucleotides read TGCGCCAGCAGGGGGAGGTTGAACACTGAAGCTTTCTTT. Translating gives CASRGRLNTEAFF.